The clone carrying this T cell receptor (beta chain) was detected once. What it binds is not known. Repertoires were generated with immunoSEQ multiplex PCR, while TCRdb's copy carries only in-frame clones and drops some. The repertoire holds approximately 120,000 clones, with 82% as singletons. CDR1 is SGHVS and CDR2 is FNYEAQ in the germline V gene. The CDR3 sequence is 14 residues long. V shed 1 base, J shed 5 bases, and the junction held 4 bases outside the gene matches. This record comes from a study of radiation and T cells in renal cell carcinoma. Turning to the study itself: Nephrectomy followed 15 Gy stereotactic body radiation by 4 weeks.

Broader study findings: No pretreatment tumor biopsies were available for baseline clonotypes. In blood, top tumor clones expanded by 2 weeks, shrinking by 4.

Specified time point: baseline pretreatment blood. The treatment was: 15 Gy SBRT to primary tumor, nephrectomy 4 weeks later. This renal cell carcinoma was of the clear cell type. This specimen was blood, taken from a patient whose treatment included radiotherapy and nephrectomy. The receptor was isolated from a woman aged 55-69 years with renal cell carcinoma. The genes are TRBV7-6 and TRBJ1-1, with 7 bases matching TRBD1. The CDR3 region is CASSLGGGETEAFF. CDR3 sequence (DNA): TGTGCCAGCAGCTTAGGAGGGGGCGAGACTGAAGCTTTCTTT.